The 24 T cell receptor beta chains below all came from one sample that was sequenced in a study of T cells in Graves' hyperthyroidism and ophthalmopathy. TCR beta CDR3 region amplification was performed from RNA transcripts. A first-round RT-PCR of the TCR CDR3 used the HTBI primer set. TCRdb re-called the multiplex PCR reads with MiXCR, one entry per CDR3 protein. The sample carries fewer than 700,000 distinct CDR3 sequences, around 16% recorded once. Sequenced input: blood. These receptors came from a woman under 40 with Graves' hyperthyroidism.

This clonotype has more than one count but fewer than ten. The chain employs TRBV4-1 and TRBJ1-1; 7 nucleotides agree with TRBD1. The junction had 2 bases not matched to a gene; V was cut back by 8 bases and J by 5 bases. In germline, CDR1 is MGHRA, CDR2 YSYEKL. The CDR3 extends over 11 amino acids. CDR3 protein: CASEGATEAFF. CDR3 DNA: TGCGCCAGCGAGGGGGCGACTGAAGCTTTCTTT.

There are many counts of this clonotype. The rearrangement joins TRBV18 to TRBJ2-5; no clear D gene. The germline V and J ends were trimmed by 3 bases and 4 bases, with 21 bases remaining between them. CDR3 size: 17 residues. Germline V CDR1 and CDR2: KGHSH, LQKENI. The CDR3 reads CASSPPTVPGGRETQYF. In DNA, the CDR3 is TGTGCCAGCTCACCCCCGACTGTGCCGGGCGGAAGAGAGACCCAGTACTTC.

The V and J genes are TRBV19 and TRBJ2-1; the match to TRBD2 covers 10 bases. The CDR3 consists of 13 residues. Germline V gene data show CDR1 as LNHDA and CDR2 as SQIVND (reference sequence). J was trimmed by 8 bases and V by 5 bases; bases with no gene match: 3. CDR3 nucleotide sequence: TGTGCCAGTAGTCCCCTAGCGGGAGATGAGCAGTTCTTC. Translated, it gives CASSPLAGDEQFF. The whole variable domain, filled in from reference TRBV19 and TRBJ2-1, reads DGGITQSPKYLFRKEGQNVTLSCEQNLNHDAMYWYRQDPGQGLRLIYYSQIVNDFQKGDIAEGYSVSREKKESFPLTVTSAQKNPTAFYLCASSPLAGDEQFFGPGTRLTVL.

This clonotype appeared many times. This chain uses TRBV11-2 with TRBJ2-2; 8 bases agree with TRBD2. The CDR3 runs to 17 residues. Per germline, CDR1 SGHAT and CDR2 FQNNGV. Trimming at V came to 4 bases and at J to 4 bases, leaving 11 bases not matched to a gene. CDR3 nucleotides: TGTGCCAGCAGCTCTCAGGGCCGAGCGGGGGCCACCGGGGAGCTGTTTTTT. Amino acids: CASSSQGRAGATGELFF.

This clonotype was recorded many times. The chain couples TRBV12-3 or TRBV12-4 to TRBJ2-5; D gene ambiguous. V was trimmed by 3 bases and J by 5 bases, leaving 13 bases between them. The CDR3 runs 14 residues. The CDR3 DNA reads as TGTGCCAGCAGTTTTATCCATCCTGGGGAGACCCAGTACTTC. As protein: CASSFIHPGETQYF.

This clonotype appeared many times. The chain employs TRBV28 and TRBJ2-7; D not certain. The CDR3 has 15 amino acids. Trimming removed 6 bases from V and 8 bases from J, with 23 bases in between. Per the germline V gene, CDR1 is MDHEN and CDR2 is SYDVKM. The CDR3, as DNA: TGTGCCAGCAGCCTACCTCTGACCCTATCCAGGAAGCAGTACTTC. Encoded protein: CASSLPLTLSRKQYF.

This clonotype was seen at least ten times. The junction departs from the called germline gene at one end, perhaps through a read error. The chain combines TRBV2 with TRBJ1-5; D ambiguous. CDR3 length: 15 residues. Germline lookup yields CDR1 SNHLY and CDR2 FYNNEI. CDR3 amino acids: CASSEGPPRNQPQHF. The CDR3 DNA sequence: TGTGCCAGCAGCGAAGGGCCCCCTCGGAACCAGCCCCAGCATTTT.

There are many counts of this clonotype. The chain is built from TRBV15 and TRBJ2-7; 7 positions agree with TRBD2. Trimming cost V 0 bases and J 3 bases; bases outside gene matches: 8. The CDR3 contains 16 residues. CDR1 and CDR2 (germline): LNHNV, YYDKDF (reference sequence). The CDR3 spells CATSRDAGELGYEQYF. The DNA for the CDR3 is TGTGCCACCAGCAGAGATGCGGGAGAATTGGGCTACGAGCAGTACTTC.

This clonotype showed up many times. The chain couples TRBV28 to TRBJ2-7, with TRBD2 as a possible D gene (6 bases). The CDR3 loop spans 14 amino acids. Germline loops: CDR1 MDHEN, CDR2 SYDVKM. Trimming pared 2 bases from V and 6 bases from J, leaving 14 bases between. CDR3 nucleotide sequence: TGTGCCAGCAGTTTACGGGGGTGGGTGAGCGAGCAGTACTTC. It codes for CASSLRGWVSEQYF.

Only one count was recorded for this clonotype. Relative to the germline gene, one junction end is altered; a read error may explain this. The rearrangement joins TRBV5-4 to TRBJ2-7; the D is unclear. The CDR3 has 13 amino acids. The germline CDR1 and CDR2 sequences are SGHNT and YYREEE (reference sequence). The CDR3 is CASSLTPPEDQDF. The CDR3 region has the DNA TGTGCCAGCAGCTTGACTCCTCCTGAGGACCAGGACTTC.

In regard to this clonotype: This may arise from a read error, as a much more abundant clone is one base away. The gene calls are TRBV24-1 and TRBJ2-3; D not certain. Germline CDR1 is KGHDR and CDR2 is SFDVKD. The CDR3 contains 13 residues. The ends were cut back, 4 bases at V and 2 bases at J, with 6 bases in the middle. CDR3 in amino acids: CATSDLYTDTQYF. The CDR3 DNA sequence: TGTGCCACCAGTGACCTTTACACAGATACGCAGTATTTT.

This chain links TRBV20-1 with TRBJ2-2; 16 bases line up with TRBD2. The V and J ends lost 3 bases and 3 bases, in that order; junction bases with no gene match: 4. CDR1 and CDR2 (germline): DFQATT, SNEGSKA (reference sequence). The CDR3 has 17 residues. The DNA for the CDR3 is TGCAGTGCTAGGCCGGGACTAGCGGGAGGGTACACCGGGGAGCTGTTTTTT. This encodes CSARPGLAGGYTGELFF.

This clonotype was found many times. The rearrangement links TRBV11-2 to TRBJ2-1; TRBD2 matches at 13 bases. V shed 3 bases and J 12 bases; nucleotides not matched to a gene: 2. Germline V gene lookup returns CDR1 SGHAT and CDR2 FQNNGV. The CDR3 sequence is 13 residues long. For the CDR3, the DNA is TGTGCCAGCAGCTTGGGACTAGCGGGACGGCAGTTCTTC. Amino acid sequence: CASSLGLAGRQFF.

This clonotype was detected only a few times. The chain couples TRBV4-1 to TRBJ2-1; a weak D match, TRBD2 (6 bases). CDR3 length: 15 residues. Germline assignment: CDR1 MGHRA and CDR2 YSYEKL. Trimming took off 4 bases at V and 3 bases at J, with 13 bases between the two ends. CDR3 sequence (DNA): TGCGCCAGCAGCCCAGGACTATCCTACTACAATGAGCAGTTCTTC. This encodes CASSPGLSYYNEQFF.

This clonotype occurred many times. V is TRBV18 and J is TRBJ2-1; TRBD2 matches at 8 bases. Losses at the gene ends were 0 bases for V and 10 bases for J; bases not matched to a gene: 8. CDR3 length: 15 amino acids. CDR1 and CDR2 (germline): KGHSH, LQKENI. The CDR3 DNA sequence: TGTGCCAGCTCACCACCGGCCGGGAGGGCCGACGAGCAGTTCTTC. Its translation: CASSPPAGRADEQFF.

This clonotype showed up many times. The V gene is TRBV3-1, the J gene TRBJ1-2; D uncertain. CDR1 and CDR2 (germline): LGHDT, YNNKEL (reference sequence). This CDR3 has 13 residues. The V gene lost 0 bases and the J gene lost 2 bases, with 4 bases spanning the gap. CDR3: CASSQDVNYGYTF. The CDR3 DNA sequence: TGTGCCAGCAGCCAAGACGTCAACTATGGCTACACCTTC.

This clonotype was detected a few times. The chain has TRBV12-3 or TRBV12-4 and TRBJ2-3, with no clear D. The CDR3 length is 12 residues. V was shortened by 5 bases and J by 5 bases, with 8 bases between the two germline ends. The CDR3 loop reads CASSPEVDTQYF. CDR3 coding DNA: TGTGCCAGCAGTCCCGAGGTAGATACGCAGTATTTT.

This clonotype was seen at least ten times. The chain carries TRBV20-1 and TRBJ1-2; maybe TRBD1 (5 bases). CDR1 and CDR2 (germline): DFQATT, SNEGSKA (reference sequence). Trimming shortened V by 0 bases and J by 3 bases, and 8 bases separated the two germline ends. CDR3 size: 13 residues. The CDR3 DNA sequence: TGCAGTGCTAGAGATGGGACCGACTATGGCTACACCTTC. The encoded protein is CSARDGTDYGYTF.

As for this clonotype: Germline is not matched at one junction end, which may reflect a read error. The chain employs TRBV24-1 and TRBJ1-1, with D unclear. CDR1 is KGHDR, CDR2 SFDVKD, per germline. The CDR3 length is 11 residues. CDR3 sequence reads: CATSDSNRVVF. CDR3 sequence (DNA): TGTGCCACCAGTGATTCCAACCGGGTTGTCTTT.

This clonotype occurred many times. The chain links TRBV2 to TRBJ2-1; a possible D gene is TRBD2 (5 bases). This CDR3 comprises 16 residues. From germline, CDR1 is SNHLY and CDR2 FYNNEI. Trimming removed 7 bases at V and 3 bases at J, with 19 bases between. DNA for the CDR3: TGTGCCAGCACCCTAACCCCGAGGGAACTCTACAATGAGCAGTTCTTC. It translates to CASTLTPRELYNEQFF.

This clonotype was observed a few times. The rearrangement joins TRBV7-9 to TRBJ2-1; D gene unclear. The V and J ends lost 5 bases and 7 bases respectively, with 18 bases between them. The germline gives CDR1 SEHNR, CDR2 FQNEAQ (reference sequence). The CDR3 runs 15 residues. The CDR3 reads CASSPGLQEVNEQFF. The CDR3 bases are TGTGCCAGCAGCCCGGGCCTTCAAGAAGTGAATGAGCAGTTCTTC.

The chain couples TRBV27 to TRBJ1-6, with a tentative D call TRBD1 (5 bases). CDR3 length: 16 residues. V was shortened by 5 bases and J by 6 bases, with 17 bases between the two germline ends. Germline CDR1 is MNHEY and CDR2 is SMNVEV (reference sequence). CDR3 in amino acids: CASSRGTDSSNSPLHF. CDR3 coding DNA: TGTGCCAGCAGTAGAGGAACCGACAGTAGTAATTCACCCCTCCACTTT.

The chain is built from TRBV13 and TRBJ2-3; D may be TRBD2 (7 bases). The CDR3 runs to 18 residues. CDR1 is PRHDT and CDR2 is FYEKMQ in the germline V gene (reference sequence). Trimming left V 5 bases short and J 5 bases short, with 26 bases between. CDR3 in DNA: TGTGCCAGCAGCCCCCCAGGGGACCGGGGGGAGCACATAGATACGCAGTATTTT. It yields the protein CASSPPGDRGEHIDTQYF.

This chain's CDR3 is CASSLKGMVTQYF. The CDR3 region has the DNA TGTGCCAGCAGTTTAAAGGGTATGGTGACCCAGTACTTC. The chain carries TRBV12-3 or TRBV12-4 and TRBJ2-5; no firm D call. CDR3 length: 13 residues. Trimming left V 2 bases short and J 7 bases short, with 11 bases between.